Following are 13 T cell receptor beta chains from one sample sequenced in a study of neoadjuvant nivolumab and ipilimumab in lung cancer. Only in-frame clones appear in the TCRdb table, and some are missing; sequencing was by immunoSEQ multiplex PCR. The repertoire holds tens of thousands of clones, 80% to 90% seen once, with around 3.8% in the top ten. This material consisted of blood, taken before neoadjuvant nivolumab, alone or with ipilimumab. The receptors stem from an adult with non-small cell lung cancer. Some clones in this sample may be carry-over from other donors' samples.

V gene TRBV30 combines with J gene TRBJ1-1; 8 nucleotides align to TRBD1. Trimming took 5 bases from V and 6 from J; bases not matched to a gene: 5. This CDR3 comprises 12 residues. CDR1 and CDR2 from the germline V gene are GTSNPN and SVGIG (reference sequence). The chain's CDR3 is CAWDRGQAEAFF. The CDR3 nucleotides are TGTGCCTGGGATAGGGGACAGGCTGAAGCTTTCTTT. The full variable domain, completed using reference TRBV30 and TRBJ1-1, is SQTIHQWPATLVQPVGSPLSLECTVEGTSNPNLYWYRQAAGRGLQLLFYSVGIGQISSEVPQNLSASRPQDRQFILSSKKLLLSDSGFYLCAWDRGQAEAFFGQGTRLTVV.

This chain connects TRBV5-1 to TRBJ2-2; D may be TRBD1 or TRBD2 (7 bases each). The CDR3 extends over 14 amino acids. Trimming left V 5 bases short and J 6 bases short, with 14 bases between. CDR1 is SGHRS, CDR2 YFSETQ, per germline. In DNA form, the CDR3 reads TGCGCCAGCAGGTCCCAGGGGGGGCCCGGGGAGCTGTTTTTT. This encodes CASRSQGGPGELFF.

The chain has TRBV29-1 and TRBJ2-7, with 12 bases matching TRBD1. V lost 6 bases to trimming and J lost 4 bases; unmatched junction nucleotides: 7. This CDR3 has 14 residues. Germline assignment: CDR1 SQVTM and CDR2 ANQGSEA. CDR3 nucleotide sequence: TGCAGCGTCGAGGGACAGGGGGCCGATTACGAGCAGTACTTC. This encodes CSVEGQGADYEQYF.

This clone was seen just once. J is TRBJ1-5 and V is TRBV25-1; D is ambiguous. CDR1 is MGHDK, CDR2 SYGVNS, per germline. Deletions cut 7 bases from V and 0 bases from J, with 13 bases between. The CDR3 spans 15 residues. The CDR3: CASIETFYSNQPQHF. The CDR3 DNA reads as TGTGCCAGCATCGAAACATTTTATAGCAATCAGCCCCAGCATTTT. The complete variable domain, with remaining parts taken from reference TRBV25-1 and TRBJ1-5, reads EADIYQTPRYLVIGTGKKITLECSQTMGHDKMYWYQQDPGMELHLIHYSYGVNSTEKGDLSSESTVSRIRTEHFPLTLESARPSHTSQYLCASIETFYSNQPQHFGDGTRLSIL.

This sequence joins TRBV11-2 and TRBJ2-1; 14 bases agree with TRBD2. CDR1 and CDR2 from the germline V gene are SGHAT and FQNNGV. Trimming removed 8 bases from V and 9 bases from J; junction bases left unmatched: 9. The CDR3 extends over 15 amino acids. This CDR3 is CASCGGLAGATEQFF. CDR3 nucleotides: TGTGCCAGCTGCGGGGGACTAGCGGGAGCCACTGAGCAGTTCTTC. The entire variable domain, with the rest obtained from reference TRBV11-2 and TRBJ2-1, is as follows: EAGVAQSPRYKIIEKRQSVAFWCNPISGHATLYWYQQILGQGPKLLIQFQNNGVVDDSQLPKDRFSAERLKGVDSTLKIQPAKLEDSAVYLCASCGGLAGATEQFFGPGTRLTVL.

The CDR3 nucleotides read TGTGCCAGCAGCCTAGCAGGGCCGGGAGGCTACACCTTC. Translation gives CASSLAGPGGYTF. J is TRBJ1-2 and V is TRBV5-6; the D gene is possibly TRBD1 (5 bases). V was shortened by 4 bases and J by 8 bases, with 15 bases between the two germline ends. Germline CDR1 and CDR2: SGHDT and YYEEEE. CDR3 length equals 13 residues.

The V gene is TRBV7-2, the J gene TRBJ1-2; 7 bases are shared with TRBD1. The length of the CDR3 is 15 residues. CDR1 is SGHTA and CDR2 is FQGNSA in the germline V gene. The J segment lost 0 bases and the V segment lost 3 bases, leaving 4 bases of the junction unmatched. The CDR3 spells CASSLQGVPNYGYTF. DNA of the CDR3: TGTGCCAGCAGCTTGCAGGGGGTCCCTAACTATGGCTACACCTTC.

V usage is TRBV19 and J usage is TRBJ1-2; D gene ambiguous. CDR3 length: 14 amino acids. CDR1 LNHDA and CDR2 SQIVND come from the germline V gene (reference sequence). V lost 4 bases, J lost 1 base, and 10 bases lay in between. CDR3 sequence: CASSRAEFNYGYTF. The CDR3 DNA is TGTGCCAGTAGTAGGGCAGAGTTTAACTATGGCTACACCTTC.

The chain joins TRBV7-3 to TRBJ1-1; 10 positions agree with TRBD1. CDR3 length equals 14 residues. The trim removed 5 bases at V and 2 bases at J, leaving 2 bases unmatched. In germline, CDR1 is SGHTA, CDR2 FQGTGA. CDR3 amino acids: CASSRDRGNTEAFF. For the CDR3, the DNA is TGTGCCAGCAGCCGGGACAGGGGCAACACTGAAGCTTTCTTT.

A few counts support this clone. This chain connects TRBV20-1 to TRBJ1-5; no clear D gene. This CDR3 spans 11 amino acids. From germline, CDR1 is DFQATT and CDR2 SNEGSKA (reference sequence). V was trimmed by 4 bases and J by 2 bases, leaving 3 bases between them. The CDR3 DNA follows: TGCAGTGCTAAGGGCAATCAGCCCCAGCATTTT. Translation gives CSAKGNQPQHF.

This sequence joins TRBV5-1 and TRBJ2-7; 9 nucleotides match TRBD2. The V and J ends lost 6 bases and 2 bases, in that order; junction bases with no gene match: 3. This CDR3 spans 13 amino acids. Germline CDR1 reads SGHRS; CDR2 reads YFSETQ. CDR3 DNA: TGCGCCAGCACGGCTAGCGGGACCTACGAGCAGTACTTC. Its translation: CASTASGTYEQYF. Variable domain in full (rest from reference TRBV5-1 and TRBJ2-7): KAGVTQTPRYLIKTRGQQVTLSCSPISGHRSVSWYQQTPGQGLQFLFEYFSETQRNKGNFPGRFSGRQFSNSRSEMNVSTLELGDSALYLCASTASGTYEQYFGPGTRLTVT.

The genes are TRBV5-6 and TRBJ2-7; D remains unclear. The CDR3 sequence is 13 residues long. With 4 bases removed from V and 0 bases from J, the gap between germline ends came to 8 bases. Germline V gene data show CDR1 as SGHDT and CDR2 as YYEEEE. CDR3 in amino acids: CASSGYSSYEQYF. DNA of the CDR3: TGTGCCAGCAGCGGATATTCCTCCTACGAGCAGTACTTC. The full variable domain, completed using reference TRBV5-6 and TRBJ2-7, is DAGVTQSPTHLIKTRGQQVTLRCSPKSGHDTVSWYQQALGQGPQFIFQYYEEEERQRGNFPDRFSGHQFPNYSSELNVNALLLGDSALYLCASSGYSSYEQYFGPGTRLTVT.

This sequence joins TRBV7-9 and TRBJ2-2; D is undetermined. V lost 5 bases and J lost 1, with 5 bases in between. CDR3 length: 13 residues. CDR1 is SEHNR and CDR2 is FQNEAQ in the germline V gene (reference sequence). The CDR3 coding sequence is TGTGCCAGCAGCGAACGGAACACCGGGGAGCTGTTTTTT. It is translated as CASSERNTGELFF.